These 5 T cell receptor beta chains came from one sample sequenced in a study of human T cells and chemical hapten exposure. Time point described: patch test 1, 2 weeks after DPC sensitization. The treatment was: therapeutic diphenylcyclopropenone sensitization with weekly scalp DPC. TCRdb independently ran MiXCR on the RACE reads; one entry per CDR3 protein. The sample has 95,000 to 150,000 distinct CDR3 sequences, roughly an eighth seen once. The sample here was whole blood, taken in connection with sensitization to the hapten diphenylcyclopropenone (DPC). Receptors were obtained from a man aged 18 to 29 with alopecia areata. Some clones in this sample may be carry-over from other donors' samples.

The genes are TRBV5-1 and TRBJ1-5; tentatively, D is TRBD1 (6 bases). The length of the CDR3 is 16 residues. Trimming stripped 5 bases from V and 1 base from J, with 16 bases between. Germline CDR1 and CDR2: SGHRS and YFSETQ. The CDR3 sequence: CASRLLPGASNQPQHF. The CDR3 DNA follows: TGCGCCAGCAGACTATTACCGGGGGCGAGCAATCAGCCCCAGCATTTT.

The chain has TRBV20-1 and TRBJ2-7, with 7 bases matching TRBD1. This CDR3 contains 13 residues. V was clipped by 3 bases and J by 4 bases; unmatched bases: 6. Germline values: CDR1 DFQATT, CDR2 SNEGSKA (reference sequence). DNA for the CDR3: TGCAGTGCTAGTCCTTCGGGACAGTACGAGCAGTACTTC. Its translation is CSASPSGQYEQYF.

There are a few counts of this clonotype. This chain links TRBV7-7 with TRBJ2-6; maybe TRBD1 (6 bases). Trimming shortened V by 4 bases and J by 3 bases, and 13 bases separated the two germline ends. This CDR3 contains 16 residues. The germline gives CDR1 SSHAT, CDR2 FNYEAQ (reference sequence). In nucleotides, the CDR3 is TGTGCCAGCAGCTCCCAGGGGACGTTTGGGGCCAACGTCCTGACTTTC. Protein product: CASSSQGTFGANVLTF.

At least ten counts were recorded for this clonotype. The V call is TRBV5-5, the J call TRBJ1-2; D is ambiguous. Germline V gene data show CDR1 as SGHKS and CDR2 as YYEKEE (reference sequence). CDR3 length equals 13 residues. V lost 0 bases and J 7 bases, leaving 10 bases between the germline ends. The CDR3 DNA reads TGTGCCAGCAGCTTGGCTCTAGTTTCTGGCTACACCTTC. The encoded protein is CASSLALVSGYTF.

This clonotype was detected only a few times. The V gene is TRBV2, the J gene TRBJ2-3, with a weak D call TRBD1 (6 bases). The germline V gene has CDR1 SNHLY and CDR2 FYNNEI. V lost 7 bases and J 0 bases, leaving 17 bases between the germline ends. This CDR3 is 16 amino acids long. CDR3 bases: TGTGCCAGCACACTTGGGACAACCTCTAGCACAGATACGCAGTATTTT. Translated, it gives CASTLGTTSSTDTQYF.